This T cell receptor beta chain is from a study of cytomegalovirus exposure and HLA in healthy donors. The PCR made use of 60 Vbeta and 13 Jbeta primers. Under the authors' procedure: Later analysis identified roughly 82 million unique TCR beta chains, around 10 million shared. Sequenced by immunoSEQ multiplex PCR; TCRdb stores in-frame clones only, minus some. Clone size and the V and J calls come from that table; the DNA yielded D and trimming. Of some 80,000 clones listed, around 81% were seen once; the top ten hold almost 6%. The J segment lost 4 bases and the V segment lost 4 bases, leaving 7 bases of the junction unmatched. The CDR3 is 14 residues long. Germline V lookup: CDR1 SGHRS, CDR2 YFSETQ.

The source of this sequence is a man aged 18-30 years in good health and CMV-seropositive. Material: PBMCs. V and J are TRBV5-1 and TRBJ2-5; 7 bases are shared with TRBD2. The CDR3 region is CASSTGTGGETQYF. In nucleotides, the CDR3 is TGCGCCAGCAGCACCGGGACGGGAGGAGAGACCCAGTACTTC. The complete variable domain, with remaining parts taken from reference TRBV5-1 and TRBJ2-5, reads KAGVTQTPRYLIKTRGQQVTLSCSPISGHRSVSWYQQTPGQGLQFLFEYFSETQRNKGNFPGRFSGRQFSNSRSEMNVSTLELGDSALYLCASSTGTGGETQYFGPGTRLLVL.